This T cell receptor beta chain was recovered during a study of technical replicates of blood from several donors. The table came from immunoSEQ multiplex PCR; TCRdb's copy has only in-frame clones and leaves some out. The sample contains 60,000 to 90,000 clones, about 95% of which appear only once. From germline, CDR1 is KGHSH and CDR2 LQKENI. The V gene lost 2 bases and the J gene lost 8 bases, with 12 bases spanning the gap. The length of the CDR3 is 14 residues. The sample was T cells isolated from PBMCs. The sequence was obtained from a human donor in good health. The chain employs TRBV18 and TRBJ1-4; no clear D. DNA of the CDR3: TGTGCCAGCTCACCATTCCAAAGGGAGGAAAAACTGTTTTTT. It encodes CASSPFQREEKLFF.